The rows below give T cell receptor beta chains drawn from one sample of a study of PD-L1 blockade in urothelial cancer. Repertoires were generated with immunoSEQ multiplex PCR, while TCRdb's copy carries only in-frame clones and drops some. The sample includes 100,000 to 150,000 clones, about 82% seen only once; the top ten take roughly 2.6%. Sequenced material: PBMCs, taken around atezolizumab (anti-PD-L1) treatment. These receptors were taken from a man in his fifties or sixties with urothelial cancer. Each CDR3 is given with its conserved first and last residue. The D gene is left open where the match is weak. The size field is filled for only some rows; it gives once, few, many or a size class.

>NA|TRBV7-2|TRBJ2-1|NA
TGTGCCAGCAGCGAACTAGTCAATGAGCAGTTCTTC
CASSELVNEQFF
>NA|TRBV5-1|TRBJ1-6|once
TGCGCCAGCAGCTTGTGGCAGGGTGGTTCACCCCTCCACTTT
CASSLWQGGSPLHF
>NA|TRBV7-9|TRBJ1-4|NA
TGTGCCAGCAGCTTAGAACAGGGTTTTGAAAAACTGTTTTTT
CASSLEQGFEKLFF
>NA|TRBV4-2|TRBJ2-5|NA
TGTGCCAGCAGCCAACACAATATCGGGGGTCGGTGGGAGACCCAGTACTTC
CASSQHNIGGRWETQYF
>TRBD1|TRBV7-9|TRBJ1-4|NA
TGTGCCAGCAGACGGACAGGGATTAATGAAAAACTGTTTTTT
CASRRTGINEKLFF
>NA|TRBV6-5|TRBJ2-3|few
TGTGCCAGCAGTTACTTTCCGGTCCCGAGCACAGATACGCAGTATTTT
CASSYFPVPSTDTQYF
>TRBD2|TRBV19|TRBJ2-7|NA
TGTGCCAGTAGTCCGGAATTCGGCGCTAGCGGGCGCTCCTCCTACGAGCAGTACTTC
CASSPEFGASGRSSYEQYF
>NA|TRBV5-1|TRBJ2-7|NA
TGCGCCAGCAGCTTGACGGCAGGAACCTACGAGCAGTACTTC
CASSLTAGTYEQYF
>NA|TRBV7-9|TRBJ2-3|NA
TGTGCCAGCAGCCGGGAGCGCCCCACAGATACGCAGTATTTT
CASSRERPTDTQYF
>NA|TRBV7-8|TRBJ1-5|NA
TGTGCCAGCAGCTTATTGGGTGAGGAGCAGCCCCAGCATTTT
CASSLLGEEQPQHF
>NA|TRBV7-3|TRBJ2-2|NA
TGTGCCAGCAGCCCCACCGGCACCGGGGAGCTGTTTTTT
CASSPTGTGELFF
>NA|TRBV4-1|TRBJ2-3|NA
TGCGCCAGCAGCGTTCCCGGGAACACAGATACGCAGTATTTT
CASSVPGNTDTQYF
>TRBD1|TRBV10-3|TRBJ2-1|NA
TGTGCCATCACGGGACAGGGGGCGAGCGAGCAGTTCTTC
CAITGQGASEQFF
>NA|TRBV11-2|TRBJ2-1|NA
TGTGCCAGCAGCCAGGTTCGGAGGTACAATGAGCAGTTCTTC
CASSQVRRYNEQFF
>NA|TRBV28|TRBJ1-1|once
TGTGCCAGCACCAAGGGGTCCCTGAACACTGAAGCTTTCTTT
CASTKGSLNTEAFF
>NA|TRBV7-2|TRBJ2-5|NA
TGTGCCAGCAGCCGCGACAGGTCCCAAGAGACCCAGTACTTC
CASSRDRSQETQYF
>TRBD1|TRBV7-2|TRBJ2-1|NA
TGTGCCAGCAGCTTTGACAGGGTCAGAGGCAGTGAGCAGTTCTTC
CASSFDRVRGSEQFF
>NA|TRBV7-9|TRBJ1-5|NA
TGTGCCAGCAGCTTAGCGCTTTCGGGGGAACCCCAGCATTTT
CASSLALSGEPQHF
>NA|TRBV5-1|TRBJ2-7|NA
TGCGCCAGCAGCTTGGGGGGGGTTATCGATTCCGAGCAGTACTTC
CASSLGGVIDSEQYF
>TRBD1|TRBV4-1|TRBJ1-4|NA
TGCGCCAGCAGTCGTTTTGACAGGGGCGAGTCAACTAATGAAAAACTGTTTTTT
CASSRFDRGESTNEKLFF
>NA|TRBV11-3|TRBJ2-3|NA
TGTGCCAGCAGCCGACAGGACGGAGGCACAGATACGCAGTATTTT
CASSRQDGGTDTQYF
>NA|TRBV6-6|TRBJ1-2|once
TGTGCCAGCAAGAGCGAGGTTGCTAACTATGGCTACACCTTC
CASKSEVANYGYTF
>NA|TRBV2|TRBJ1-4|NA
TGTGCCAGCATTACAGGGAGGGCAACTAATGAAAAACTGTTTTTT
CASITGRATNEKLFF
>TRBD2|TRBV5-6|TRBJ2-5|NA
TGTGCCAGCAGCTTGAGCGGGGGGAGTGAGACCCAGTACTTC
CASSLSGGSETQYF
>NA|TRBV6-5|TRBJ1-4|NA
TGTGCCAGCAGTCCGAGGGGGATACTTAATGAAAAACTGTTTTTT
CASSPRGILNEKLFF
>NA|TRBV7-9|TRBJ2-5|NA
TGTGCCAGCAGCTTAACTCGGGAAGAGACCCAGTACTTC
CASSLTREETQYF
>NA|TRBV5-6|TRBJ2-4|NA
TGTGCCAGCAGCTTGTGGCAGGGCAAAAACATTCAGTACTTC
CASSLWQGKNIQYF
>NA|TRBV18|TRBJ1-1|NA
TGTGCCAGCTCACCACAATGGGCAGACATGAACACTGAAGCTTTCTTT
CASSPQWADMNTEAFF
>TRBD2|TRBV2|TRBJ2-2|NA
TGTGCCGGTGGACTAGCGGGAGGTCTCGGGGAGCTGTTTTTT
CAGGLAGGLGELFF
>TRBD1|TRBV6-1|TRBJ1-5|NA
TGTGCCAGCAGTGGAGACTACAGGGGAATACAGCCCCAGCATTTT
CASSGDYRGIQPQHF
>NA|TRBV10-1|TRBJ2-7|NA
TGTCGGATGACTGGGTACGAGCAGTACTTC
CRMTGYEQYF
>NA|TRBV6-6|TRBJ1-5|NA
TGTGCCAGCAGCCCCGCGGGGATTGGTAATCAGCCCCAGCATTTT
CASSPAGIGNQPQHF
>NA|TRBV5-6|TRBJ1-5|NA
TGTGCCAGCAGTACCGCCAGGGTCAATCAGCCCCAGCATTTT
CASSTARVNQPQHF
>NA|TRBV6-6|TRBJ1-1|NA
TGTGCCAGCATTCCGACAGGAAAAGCTTTCTTT
CASIPTGKAFF
>NA|TRBV5-4|TRBJ2-2|NA
TGTGCCAGCAGCTTGAAACGGGGCGGGGCGTACACCGGGGAGCTGTTTTTT
CASSLKRGGAYTGELFF
>TRBD1|TRBV11-2|TRBJ2-2|NA
TGTGCCAGCAGCTTAGGAAGACAGGGCCACACCGGGGAGCTGTTTTTT
CASSLGRQGHTGELFF
>NA|TRBV7-6|TRBJ1-1|NA
TGTGCCAGCGGCGGGTCCGCCACTGAAGCTTTCTTT
CASGGSATEAFF
>NA|TRBV18|TRBJ2-1|NA
TGTGCCAGCTCACCATTACAGGGTACAGTATCCAGCGGGACCTATTACAATGAGCAGTTCTTC
CASSPLQGTVSSGTYYNEQFF
>NA|TRBV10-3|TRBJ2-7|NA
TGTGCCATCAGCCGCCGGGACGAGCAGTACTTC
CAISRRDEQYF
>NA|TRBV4-2|TRBJ2-1|NA
TGTGCCAGCAGCCAAGATAACACAGGTCCAAATGAGCAGTTCTTC
CASSQDNTGPNEQFF
>TRBD1|TRBV11-2|TRBJ1-2|NA
TGTGCCAGCAGCTTATTCCTGGCAGGGGGCCTGGAAGGCTACACCTTC
CASSLFLAGGLEGYTF
>TRBD1|TRBV7-8|TRBJ1-5|NA
TGTGCCAGCAGCCCCAACGTGGCGGGGACGGACAGGAATCAGCCCCAGCATTTT
CASSPNVAGTDRNQPQHF
>TRBD1|TRBV19|TRBJ1-4|NA
TGTGCCAGTAGTCCTTCCGGGACAGGGGGTGAAAAACTGTTTTTT
CASSPSGTGGEKLFF
>NA|TRBV6-1|TRBJ2-1|NA
TGTGCCAGCAAGGACTCCCCAGACGATGAGCAGTTCTTC
CASKDSPDDEQFF
>TRBD2|TRBV5-1|TRBJ2-5|NA
TGCGCCAGCAGCTTCTTTGGACTAGCGGGACAAGAGACCCAGTACTTC
CASSFFGLAGQETQYF
>NA|TRBV6-5|TRBJ2-7|NA
TGTGCCAGCAGGCAGTATTCCCGTGCCTACGAGCAGTACTTC
CASRQYSRAYEQYF
>NA|TRBV7-3|TRBJ2-7|NA
TGTGCCAGCAGCTTTAGTTCTGGAGGGACCTACGAGCAGTACTTC
CASSFSSGGTYEQYF
>TRBD1|TRBV5-1|TRBJ2-3|NA
TGCGCCAGCAGCTTGGACGGACAGGGGGTTGATACGCAGTATTTT
CASSLDGQGVDTQYF
>NA|TRBV7-3|TRBJ2-1|NA
TGTGCCAGCAGCTTAGGTGCGGCGAGCTCCTACAATGAGCAGTTCTTC
CASSLGAASSYNEQFF
>NA|TRBV6-1|TRBJ1-1|NA
TGTGCCAGCAGTGACCTTAACAGGGTGGTAAGTTTTGAAGCTTTCTTT
CASSDLNRVVSFEAFF
>TRBD1|TRBV7-2|TRBJ2-4|NA
TGTGCCAGCACCGGACAGGGCGAAAACATTCAGTACTTC
CASTGQGENIQYF
>TRBD2|TRBV11-2|TRBJ2-2|NA
TGTGCCAGCAGGTATACTAGCGGTCTAACCGGGGAGCTGTTTTTT
CASRYTSGLTGELFF